This passage covers 18 T cell receptor beta chains from one sample sequenced in a study of T-cell memory formation after mild COVID-19. One entry per CDR3 protein, called by TCRdb with MiXCR from the 5' RACE reads. The sample lists approximately 250,000 distinct CDR3 sequences, 15% to 20% seen once, with over 20% in the top ten. Specimen: PBMCs or a T cell subset sorted from them (not recorded which). The receptors were sampled from a man aged 18 to 30 who had mild COVID-19 (a few samples of this study predate the infection). Cell type and time point are not known.

V and J are TRBV5-6 and TRBJ1-1; the match to TRBD1 covers 7 bases. There are 16 residues in the CDR3. CDR1 SGHDT and CDR2 YYEEEE come from the germline V gene. Losses at the gene ends were 3 bases for V and 3 bases for J; bases not matched to a gene: 11. The CDR3 is CASSWVSTGRDTEAFF. As DNA, the CDR3 is TGTGCCAGCAGCTGGGTCTCGACAGGGCGTGACACTGAAGCTTTCTTT.

This clonotype was counted only a few times. The V and J genes are TRBV12-3 or TRBV12-4 and TRBJ2-2; D not certain. The CDR3 is 13 amino acids. The V end was cut by 5 bases, the J end by 3 bases, with 7 bases between. The CDR3 spells CASSLIDTGELFF. In DNA, the CDR3 is TGTGCCAGCAGTCTCATAGACACCGGGGAGCTGTTTTTT.

In this sample, this clonotype turned up a few times. The chain has TRBV7-8 and TRBJ1-2, with 7 bases aligning to TRBD1. The CDR3 totals 13 residues. V dropped 5 bases and J dropped 8; count of bases not matched to a gene: 8. Germline CDR1 SGHVS, CDR2 FQNEAQ. CDR3 in DNA: TGTGCCAGCAGCACCCAGACAGGGAAGGGCTACACCTTC. This codes for CASSTQTGKGYTF.

This clonotype was seen a handful of times. V usage is TRBV2 and J usage is TRBJ2-6; TRBD1 matches 10 bases. This CDR3 comprises 19 residues. V lost 5 bases, J lost 3 bases, and 13 bases stayed unmatched. In germline, CDR1 is SNHLY, CDR2 FYNNEI. The DNA for the CDR3 is TGTGCCAGCAGTTTCACCGTCGGGACAGGGGAATATGGGGCCAACGTCCTGACTTTC. It specifies CASSFTVGTGEYGANVLTF.

V is TRBV6-6 and J is TRBJ1-6, with unresolved D. V shed 0 bases and J shed 8 bases, with 11 bases lying between them. Germline values: CDR1 MNHNY, CDR2 SVGAGI (reference sequence). The CDR3 runs 15 residues. The DNA for the CDR3 is TGTGCCAGCAGTTACTCGAGAGGAATTGATTCACCCCTCCACTTT. It is translated as CASSYSRGIDSPLHF.

The chain is built from TRBV3-1 and TRBJ1-1, with D possibly TRBD1 on 5 matching bases. Trimming shortened V by 1 base and J by 0 bases, and 6 bases separated the two germline ends. CDR3 length: 14 residues. The germline V gene has CDR1 LGHDT and CDR2 YNNKEL (reference sequence). This CDR3 reads CASSQATVNTEAFF. DNA for the CDR3: TGTGCCAGCAGCCAAGCGACAGTGAACACTGAAGCTTTCTTT. Together with reference TRBV3-1 and TRBJ1-1, the CDR3 gives the full variable domain: DTAVSQTPKYLVTQMGNDKSIKCEQNLGHDTMYWYKQDSKKFLKIMFSYNNKELIINETVPNRFSPKSPDKAHLNLHINSLELGDSAVYFCASSQATVNTEAFFGQGTRLTVV.

J is TRBJ1-5 and V is TRBV7-9, with a possible D match to TRBD1 (6 bases). CDR3 length: 14 residues. From germline, CDR1 is SEHNR and CDR2 FQNEAQ (reference sequence). Trimming left V 4 bases short and J 4 bases short, with 11 bases between. The CDR3 loop reads CASSSTGKNQPQHF. The DNA of the CDR3 is TGTGCCAGCAGCTCCACAGGGAAAAATCAGCCCCAGCATTTT.

This clonotype showed up just a few times. This chain joins TRBV7-7 and TRBJ2-5, with TRBD2 as a possible D gene (6 bases). V shed 5 bases and J shed 5 bases, with 12 bases lying between them. The germline CDR1 and CDR2 sequences are SSHAT and FNYEAQ (reference sequence). The CDR3 sequence is 13 residues long. CDR3 residues: CASSAGPPETQYF. For the CDR3, the DNA is TGTGCCAGCAGCGCGGGGCCCCCGGAGACCCAGTACTTC.

This clonotype was observed a handful of times. The chain's CDR3 is CASREVYEQYF. For the CDR3, the DNA is TGTGCCAGCAGGGAGGTCTACGAGCAGTACTTC. The chain has TRBV6-2 or TRBV6-3 and TRBJ2-7, with D perhaps TRBD2 (5 bases). Germline CDR1 MNHEY, CDR2 SVGEGT. V gave up 6 bases and J gave up 3 bases, with 6 bases separating them. This CDR3 comprises 11 residues.

The V call is TRBV10-3, the J call TRBJ2-5, with TRBD1 matching 10 bases. The V gene's germline CDR1 is ENHRY and CDR2 SYGVKD. The J segment lost 5 bases and the V segment lost 6 bases, leaving 12 bases of the junction unmatched. This CDR3 comprises 16 residues. CDR3 sequence (DNA): TGTGCCATCAGCAGCCGGGACAGGGGCCCTGGGGAGACCCAGTACTTC. Its translation: CAISSRDRGPGETQYF.

This clonotype was recorded only once. The genes are TRBV4-3 and TRBJ2-3, with D unresolved. The germline gives CDR1 LGHNA, CDR2 YSLEER. This CDR3 is built from 14 residues. The V gene lost 0 bases and the J gene lost 11 bases, with 15 bases spanning the gap. The CDR3 bases are TGCGCCAGCAGCCAAGATCCCGGGCAGGAACGGCAGTATTTT. Amino acid sequence: CASSQDPGQERQYF.

The genes are TRBV21-1 and TRBJ2-1; no DNA check was done on the table's D call, TRBD2. TRBV21-1 is classified as a pseudogene. The CDR3 totals 14 residues. This CDR3 is CAHRVLAGDNEQFF. CDR3 sequence (DNA): TGTGCCCACCGTGTGCTAGCGGGGGACAATGAGCAGTTCTTC.

This clonotype has just a few counts. The chain links TRBV5-1 to TRBJ2-5; D remains unclear. Germline CDR1 SGHRS, CDR2 YFSETQ. The ends were cut back, 0 bases at V and 3 bases at J, with 9 bases in the middle. CDR3 length: 14 residues. CDR3: CASSLAGPKETQYF. CDR3 nucleotides: TGCGCCAGCAGCTTGGCCGGGCCGAAAGAGACCCAGTACTTC.

In its sample, this clonotype was seen many times. The gene calls are TRBV4-3 and TRBJ1-2; TRBD1 matches at 8 bases. Unmatched junction bases numbered 8, after V lost 0 bases and J lost 2 bases. The germline V gene has CDR1 LGHNA and CDR2 YSLEER. The CDR3 sequence is 17 residues long. CDR3 DNA: TGCGCCAGCAGCCAAGATTGGCAGGGGGCTGTAAACTATGGCTACACCTTC. Protein sequence: CASSQDWQGAVNYGYTF.

The rearrangement uses TRBV7-2 and TRBJ1-5; D call uncertain. This CDR3 region has 15 residues. Germline V gene data show CDR1 as SGHTA and CDR2 as FQGNSA. Trimming removed 1 base from V and 3 bases from J, with 10 bases in between. In DNA form, the CDR3 reads TGTGCCAGCAGCTTAGTTGGATGGGACAATCAGCCCCAGCATTTT. It yields the protein CASSLVGWDNQPQHF.

The chain uses TRBV6-4 and TRBJ1-1; unclear D gene. Trimming removed 4 bases from V and 1 base from J, with 10 bases in between. The length of the CDR3 is 14 residues. Germline V gene data show CDR1 as MRHNA and CDR2 as SNTAGT. CDR3 protein: CASSVSSGNTEAFF. The CDR3 coding sequence is TGTGCCAGCAGTGTATCGTCAGGGAACACTGAAGCTTTCTTT.

This clonotype was picked up a small number of times. The rearrangement links TRBV7-2 to TRBJ1-1; D is uncertain. Trimming removed 5 bases from V and 3 bases from J, with 13 bases in between. The CDR3 extends over 14 amino acids. From germline, CDR1 is SGHTA and CDR2 FQGNSA. CDR3 bases: TGTGCCAGCAGCCCAAGCGGGTATGACACTGAAGCTTTCTTT. Translation gives CASSPSGYDTEAFF. The variable domain in full, with the rest retrieved from reference TRBV7-2 and TRBJ1-1, is GAGVSQSPSNKVTEKGKDVELRCDPISGHTALYWYRQSLGQGLEFLIYFQGNSAPDKSGLPSDRFSAERTGGSVSTLTIQRTQQEDSAVYLCASSPSGYDTEAFFGQGTRLTVV.

This clonotype has a handful of counts. CDR3 protein: CASTAGTGGFFNSPLHF. For the CDR3, the DNA is TGTGCCAGCACTGCGGGGACAGGGGGTTTTTTTAATTCACCCCTCCACTTT. V and J are TRBV9 and TRBJ1-6; 11 bases agree with TRBD1. Germline-derived CDR1 and CDR2 are SGDLS and YYNGEE. The CDR3 runs 17 residues. J was trimmed by 6 bases and V by 6 bases; bases with no gene match: 11.